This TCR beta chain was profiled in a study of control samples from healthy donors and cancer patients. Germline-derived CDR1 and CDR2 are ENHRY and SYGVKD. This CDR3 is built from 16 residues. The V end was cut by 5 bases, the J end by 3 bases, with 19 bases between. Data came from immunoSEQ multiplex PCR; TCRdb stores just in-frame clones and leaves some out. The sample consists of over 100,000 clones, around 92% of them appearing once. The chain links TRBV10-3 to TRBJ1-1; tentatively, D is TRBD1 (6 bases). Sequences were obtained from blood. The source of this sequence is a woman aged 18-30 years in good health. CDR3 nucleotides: TGTGCCATCAGTTATCAGGGGACGGTAGTCGACACTGAAGCTTTCTTT. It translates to CAISYQGTVVDTEAFF.